A single sample is the source of the 27 T cell receptor beta chains below, sequenced in a study of molecular identifiers for immune sequencing clone quantification. TCRdb called the PCR reads again in MiXCR, with one record for every CDR3 protein. Of about 640,000 distinct CDR3 sequences listed, about 20% are singletons. The sequencing input was naive CD8+ T cells from blood, with Jurkat cell RNA spiked in. Described subset: FACS-sorted CD8+CD4-CCR7+CD45RA+ naive T cells. The receptors here all came from a human donor in good health. Some libraries in this study had Jurkat cell RNA spiked in.

This clonotype came up many times. This rearrangement joins TRBV2 to TRBJ2-2; TRBD1 might be the D (5 bases). The V gene lost 3 bases and the J gene lost 0 bases, with 14 bases spanning the gap. Looked up from germline, CDR1 is SNHLY and CDR2 is FYNNEI. The CDR3 runs to 17 residues. For the CDR3, the DNA is TGTGCCAGCAGTGACAATCCCGGACACGCGAACACCGGGGAGCTGTTTTTT. It encodes CASSDNPGHANTGELFF.

On this clonotype: A read error may be the cause here, since a much bigger clone is one base away. The chain links TRBV5-3 to TRBJ2-7; D possibly corresponds to TRBD1 (6 bases). TRBV5-3 is an ORF, with its function uncertain. The CDR3 length is 13 residues. The CDR3 sequence: CASSTGSPYEQHF. The CDR3 nucleotides read TGTGCCAGCAGCACAGGGTCGCCCTACGAGCAGCACTTC.

The table lists this clonotype with a count of one. A single base separates this from a much larger clone, so it may be a read error. V is TRBV6-5 and J is TRBJ2-7, with D unclear. The CDR3 contains 14 residues. The germline V gene has CDR1 MNHEY and CDR2 SVGAGI. V was trimmed by 7 bases and J by 1 base, leaving 14 bases between them. CDR3 in amino acids: CASTDGPDSYEQYF. The CDR3 region has the DNA TGTGCCAGCACTGACGGCCCGGATTCCTACGAGCAGTACTTC.

This clonotype was observed many times. This chain joins TRBV4-1 and TRBJ2-7, with 7 bases fitting TRBD1. The CDR3 totals 15 residues. The germline V gene encodes CDR1 MGHRA and CDR2 YSYEKL. Germline trimming cut 3 bases from V and 3 bases from J; bases unmatched to any gene: 8. The chain's CDR3 is CASSQLQGQNYEQYF. The CDR3 DNA is TGCGCCAGCAGCCAGTTACAGGGGCAAAACTACGAGCAGTACTTC.

This clonotype was recorded many times. J is TRBJ1-5 and V is TRBV3-1; 9 bases line up with TRBD1. V shed 0 bases and J 3 bases; nucleotides not matched to a gene: 3. Germline CDR1 and CDR2: LGHDT and YNNKEL (reference sequence). The CDR3 spans 16 residues. The CDR3 region has the DNA TGTGCCAGCAGCCAAGATCGGGACAGGGCCAATCAGCCCCAGCATTTT. Translated, it gives CASSQDRDRANQPQHF.

This clonotype turned up a few times. Given a much more abundant clone one base away, this may be a read error. V usage is TRBV24-1 and J usage is TRBJ2-2; 8 positions match TRBD1. CDR1 is KGHDR, CDR2 SFDVKD, per germline. CDR3 length: 12 residues. This CDR3 is CATRQGTGELVF. The CDR3 coding sequence is TGTGCCACAAGACAGGGGACCGGGGAGCTGGTTTTT.

A few counts support this clonotype. This chain joins TRBV6-5 and TRBJ2-1; perhaps TRBD1 as D (7 bases). The germline V and J ends were trimmed by 2 bases and 8 bases, with 16 bases remaining between them. The CDR3 length is 15 residues. The germline CDR1 and CDR2 sequences are MNHEY and SVGAGI. The CDR3 DNA reads as TGTGCCAGCAGTTACATCGTTGGAGGGGGCGATGAGCAGTTCTTC. It specifies CASSYIVGGGDEQFF.

This clonotype was observed a few times. CDR3 protein: CASSFLLRGRQGTTGELFF. The CDR3 DNA follows: TGTGCCAGCAGCTTTCTTCTTAGGGGCAGACAGGGGACCACCGGGGAGCTGTTTTTT. The V call is TRBV7-6, the J call TRBJ2-2; 8 bases are a match to TRBD1. Per germline, CDR1 SGHVS and CDR2 FNYEAQ. This CDR3 has 19 amino acids. V shed 3 bases and J 4 bases; nucleotides not matched to a gene: 16.

About this clonotype: A much larger clone lies one base from this, so it may be a read error. The gene calls are TRBV28 and TRBJ2-1, with 9 bases aligning to TRBD2. The germline CDR1 and CDR2 sequences are MDHEN and SYDVKM. This CDR3 comprises 14 residues. In DNA, the CDR3 is TGTGCCAGCCTGACGCGGGAGGGCCGTAGTGAGCGGTTCTTC. This sequence encodes CASLTREGRSERFF. Full variable domain (remainder filled in from reference TRBV28 and TRBJ2-1): DVKVTQSSRYLVKRTGEKVFLECVQDMDHENMFWYRQDPGLGLRLIYFSYDVKMKEKGDIPEGYSVSREKKERFSLILESASTNQTSMYLCASLTREGRSERFFGPGTRLTVL.

This clonotype has a count of ten or more. The chain recombines TRBV4-3 with TRBJ2-1; 10 bases map to TRBD2. This CDR3 has 17 residues. The germline CDR1 and CDR2 sequences are LGHNA and YSLEER. V lost 4 bases, J lost 1 base, and 7 bases stayed unmatched. In DNA form, the CDR3 reads TGCGCCAGCAGCCCATCCCCTAGCGGGGGATCCTACAATGAGCAGTTCTTC. It codes for CASSPSPSGGSYNEQFF.

At least ten counts were recorded for this clonotype. This chain joins TRBV29-1 and TRBJ2-7, with 8 nucleotides matching TRBD2. Germline CDR1 and CDR2: SQVTM and ANQGSEA. This CDR3 has 13 residues. Trimming removed 8 bases from V and 3 bases from J; junction bases left unmatched: 9. DNA of the CDR3: TGCAGCATATATAAGGGACTAGACTACGAGCAGTACTTC. Translating gives CSIYKGLDYEQYF.

This clonotype came up a few times. V is TRBV19 and J is TRBJ2-2; 10 bases map to TRBD1. From germline, CDR1 is LNHDA and CDR2 SQIVND (reference sequence). Trimming took 6 bases from V and 5 from J; bases not matched to a gene: 6. This CDR3 region has 15 residues. Here the CDR3 DNA reads TGTGCCAGTAGAGCCGGGACAGGGGAGACCGGGGAGCTGTTTTTT. This sequence encodes CASRAGTGETGELFF.

This clonotype appeared a few times. The chain has TRBV7-2 and TRBJ2-2; 9 nucleotides align to TRBD2. J lost 10 bases, V lost 5 bases, and 8 bases had no gene match. CDR3 length equals 14 residues. The germline V gene encodes CDR1 SGHTA and CDR2 FQGNSA. The CDR3 loop reads CASSPTSGYQELFF. DNA for the CDR3: TGTGCCAGCAGCCCGACTAGCGGTTATCAGGAGCTGTTTTTT.

This clonotype came up many times. This chain joins TRBV4-1 and TRBJ2-7; D possibly uses TRBD1 or TRBD2 (5 bases each). V gave up 0 bases and J gave up 0 bases, with 12 bases separating them. There are 16 residues in the CDR3. The V gene's germline CDR1 is MGHRA and CDR2 YSYEKL. The CDR3 DNA follows: TGCGCCAGCAGCCAAGATAGCTCAGGGAGCTCCTACGAGCAGTACTTC. Translation: CASSQDSSGSSYEQYF.

Ten or more counts support this clonotype. This rearrangement joins TRBV28 to TRBJ1-5; D gene unclear. CDR1 and CDR2 (germline): MDHEN, SYDVKM. The CDR3 sequence is 17 residues long. V shed 3 bases and J shed 2 bases, with 17 bases lying between them. The CDR3: CASSLGSWPAGNQPQHF. The CDR3 DNA is TGTGCCAGCAGTTTGGGCTCATGGCCAGCCGGCAATCAGCCCCAGCATTTT. Combining the CDR3 with reference TRBV28 and TRBJ1-5 gives the whole variable domain DVKVTQSSRYLVKRTGEKVFLECVQDMDHENMFWYRQDPGLGLRLIYFSYDVKMKEKGDIPEGYSVSREKKERFSLILESASTNQTSMYLCASSLGSWPAGNQPQHFGDGTRLSIL.

This clonotype was seen many times. This rearrangement joins TRBV19 to TRBJ2-2; tentative D call: TRBD2 (5 bases). The CDR3 covers 17 residues. V lost 3 bases and J 0 bases, leaving 14 bases between the germline ends. CDR1 and CDR2 from the germline V gene are LNHDA and SQIVND (reference sequence). CDR3 DNA sequence: TGTGCCAGTAGTATGGCGTCCGGGGTCGCGAACACCGGGGAGCTGTTTTTT. This gives the protein CASSMASGVANTGELFF.

This chain joins TRBV4-3 and TRBJ1-1, with D unclear. The V gene's germline CDR1 is LGHNA and CDR2 YSLEER. This CDR3 has 14 residues. The V and J ends lost 6 bases and 3 bases respectively, with 14 bases between them. Written as DNA, the CDR3 is TGCGCCAGCAGGCTTTCGGAGGGAGACACTGAAGCTTTCTTT. Its translation is CASRLSEGDTEAFF.

This clonotype was found a few times. The rearrangement uses TRBV6-6 and TRBJ2-3; TRBD1 matches 7 bases. The CDR3 sequence is 16 residues long. V lost 3 bases and J lost 4; bases outside the gene matches: 10. From germline, CDR1 is MNHNY and CDR2 SVGAGI (reference sequence). The CDR3 DNA sequence: TGTGCCAGCAGTTATAGTCTTGGGACAGCCTCAGATACGCAGTATTTT. Its protein product is CASSYSLGTASDTQYF.

This clonotype has at least ten counts. This sequence joins TRBV3-1 and TRBJ1-2; 8 bases are shared with TRBD1. The CDR3 runs 15 residues. The ends lost 1 base at V and 9 bases at J; junction bases unmatched: 10. Germline V gene sequence: CDR1 LGHDT, CDR2 YNNKEL (reference sequence). The CDR3 spells CASSQVDREVWRYTF. CDR3 nucleotide sequence: TGTGCCAGCAGCCAAGTGGACAGGGAAGTATGGCGCTACACCTTC. The variable domain in full, with the rest retrieved from reference TRBV3-1 and TRBJ1-2, is DTAVSQTPKYLVTQMGNDKSIKCEQNLGHDTMYWYKQDSKKFLKIMFSYNNKELIINETVPNRFSPKSPDKAHLNLHINSLELGDSAVYFCASSQVDREVWRYTFGSGTRLTVV.

This clonotype was found many times. The genes are TRBV6-7 and TRBJ2-3, with TRBD2 identical over 7 bases. TRBV6-7 is marked as an open reading frame, function uncertain. The J segment lost 0 bases and the V segment lost 0 bases, leaving 15 bases of the junction unmatched. The CDR3 covers 20 residues. The CDR3 reads CASSYSTPSLGGTSTDTQYF. The CDR3 DNA is TGTGCCAGCAGTTACTCGACGCCTTCGTTGGGGGGGACTAGCACAGATACGCAGTATTTT.

The rearrangement links TRBV20-1 to TRBJ2-1; D ambiguous. Per germline, CDR1 DFQATT and CDR2 SNEGSKA (reference sequence). This CDR3 region has 15 residues. V dropped 1 base and J dropped 0 bases, with 10 bases sitting between them. CDR3 nucleotide sequence: TGCAGTGCTAGAGTTGGGATTCGCTCCTACAATGAGCAGTTCTTC. This codes for CSARVGIRSYNEQFF.

There are many counts of this clonotype. J is TRBJ2-3 and V is TRBV27; 13 bases map to TRBD2. Per the germline V gene, CDR1 is MNHEY and CDR2 is SMNVEV (reference sequence). The ends lost 4 bases at V and 3 bases at J; junction bases unmatched: 4. There are 16 residues in the CDR3. This chain's CDR3 is CASSSLAGGLTDTQYF. The CDR3 bases are TGTGCCAGCAGTTCACTAGCGGGAGGGCTGACAGATACGCAGTATTTT.

This clonotype was found many times. The chain employs TRBV4-2 and TRBJ1-5; 10 bases are shared with TRBD1. This CDR3 has 17 amino acids. With 0 bases clipped from V and 5 bases from J, the junction kept 7 bases outside the gene matches. Per the germline V gene, CDR1 is LGHNA and CDR2 is YNFKEQ. CDR3 nucleotides: TGTGCCAGCAGCCAAGATTACCGCGGGACAGGGGATCAGCCCCAGCATTTT. It codes for CASSQDYRGTGDQPQHF.

This clonotype was seen a handful of times. A much bigger clone sits one base away, suggesting this may be a read error. The rearrangement uses TRBV20-1 and TRBJ2-7; D call uncertain. Germline loops: CDR1 DFQATT, CDR2 SNEGSKA (reference sequence). This CDR3 contains 13 residues. CDR3 in amino acids: CSARDMGGYELYF. The CDR3 nucleotides read TGCAGTGCTAGAGATATGGGCGGCTACGAGCTGTACTTC.

About this clonotype itself: Just one base apart from a much larger clone, this may be a read error. This chain joins TRBV7-9 and TRBJ1-1, with 12 positions matching TRBD1. V gave up 5 bases and J gave up 10 bases; unmatched junction bases: 8. This CDR3 region has 14 residues. Germline loops: CDR1 SEHNR, CDR2 FQNEAQ (reference sequence). This chain's CDR3 is CASSAGQGAGGAFF. For the CDR3, the DNA is TGTGCCAGCAGCGCGGGACAGGGGGCGGGTGGAGCTTTCTTT.

This clonotype was seen ten or more times. The rearrangement joins TRBV4-3 to TRBJ2-3; 9 bases agree with TRBD2. V lost 0 bases and J lost 2; bases outside the gene matches: 9. Per the germline V gene, CDR1 is LGHNA and CDR2 is YSLEER. This CDR3 region has 18 residues. The CDR3 DNA is TGCGCCAGCAGCCAAGAGGGGCTAGCGGGGCTATCCACAGATACGCAGTATTTT. Amino acid sequence: CASSQEGLAGLSTDTQYF.

The chain uses TRBV7-7 and TRBJ2-3; TRBD2 aligns across 8 bases. The CDR3 is 17 residues long. CDR1 and CDR2 from the germline V gene are SSHAT and FNYEAQ (reference sequence). V trimming: 5 bases; J trimming: 3 bases; junction bases outside the gene matches: 13. The CDR3 nucleotides read TGTGCCAGCAGCCCCCAGATCGGGGGGGTGTGGACAGATACGCAGTATTTT. Its translation is CASSPQIGGVWTDTQYF. The entire variable domain, with the rest obtained from reference TRBV7-7 and TRBJ2-3, is as follows: GAGVSQSPRYKVTKRGQDVTLRCDPISSHATLYWYQQALGQGPEFLTYFNYEAQPDKSGLPSDRFSAERPEGSISTLTIQRTEQRDSAMYRCASSPQIGGVWTDTQYFGPGTRLTVL.